This T cell receptor (beta chain) was documented in a study of control samples from healthy donors and cancer patients. This CDR3 region has 17 residues. The germline V gene has CDR1 PRHDT and CDR2 FYEKMQ (reference sequence). J lost 5 bases, V lost 2 bases, and 5 bases had no gene match. Only in-frame clones appear in the TCRdb table, and some are missing; sequencing was by immunoSEQ multiplex PCR. The sample shows 130,000 or so clones, roughly 88% of them seen only once. The V call is TRBV13, the J call TRBJ2-3, with 15 bases identical to TRBD2. The clonotype was recovered from a man in his fifties in good health. Sequenced input: blood. CDR3 sequence reads: CASSLRTSGGAIDTQYF. Written as DNA, the CDR3 is TGTGCCAGCAGCTTACGGACTAGCGGGGGGGCCATAGATACGCAGTATTTT.